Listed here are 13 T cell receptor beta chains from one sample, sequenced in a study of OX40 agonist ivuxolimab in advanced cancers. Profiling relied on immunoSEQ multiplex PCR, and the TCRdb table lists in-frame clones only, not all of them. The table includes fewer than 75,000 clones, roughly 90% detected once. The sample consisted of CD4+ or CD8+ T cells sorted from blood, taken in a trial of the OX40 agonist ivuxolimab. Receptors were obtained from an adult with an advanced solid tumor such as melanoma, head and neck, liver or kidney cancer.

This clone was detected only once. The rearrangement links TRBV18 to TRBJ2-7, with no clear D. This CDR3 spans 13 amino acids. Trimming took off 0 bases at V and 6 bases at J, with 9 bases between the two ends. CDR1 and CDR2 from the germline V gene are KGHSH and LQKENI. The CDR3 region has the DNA TGTGCCAGCTCACCACCGGGGAAGGGCGAGCAGTACTTC. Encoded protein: CASSPPGKGEQYF.

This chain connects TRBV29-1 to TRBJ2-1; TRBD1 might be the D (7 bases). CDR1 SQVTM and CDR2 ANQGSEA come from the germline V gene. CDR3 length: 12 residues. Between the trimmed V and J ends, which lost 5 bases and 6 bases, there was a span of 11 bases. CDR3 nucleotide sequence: TGCAGCGTTACCCAGGGGGGCAATGAGCAGTTCTTC. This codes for CSVTQGGNEQFF.

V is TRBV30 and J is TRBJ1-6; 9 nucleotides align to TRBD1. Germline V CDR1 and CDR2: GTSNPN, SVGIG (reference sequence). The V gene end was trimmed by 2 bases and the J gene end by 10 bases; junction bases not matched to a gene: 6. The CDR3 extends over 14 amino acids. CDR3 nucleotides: TGTGCCTGGAGTTCGGGACAGGGTAGATCACCCCTCCACTTT. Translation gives CAWSSGQGRSPLHF.

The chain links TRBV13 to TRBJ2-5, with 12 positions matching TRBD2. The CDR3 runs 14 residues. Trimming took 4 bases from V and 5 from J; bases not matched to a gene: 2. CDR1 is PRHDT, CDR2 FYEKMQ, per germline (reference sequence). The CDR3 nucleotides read TGTGCCAGCAGCTCCCTAGCGGGAGGGGAGACCCAGTACTTC. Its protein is CASSSLAGGETQYF.

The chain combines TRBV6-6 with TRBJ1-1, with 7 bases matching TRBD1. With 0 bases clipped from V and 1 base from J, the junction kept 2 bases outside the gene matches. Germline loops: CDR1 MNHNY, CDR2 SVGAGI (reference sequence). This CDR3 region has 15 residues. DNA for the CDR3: TGTGCCAGCAGTTACTCGGGACAGCAGAACACTGAAGCTTTCTTT. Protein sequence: CASSYSGQQNTEAFF.

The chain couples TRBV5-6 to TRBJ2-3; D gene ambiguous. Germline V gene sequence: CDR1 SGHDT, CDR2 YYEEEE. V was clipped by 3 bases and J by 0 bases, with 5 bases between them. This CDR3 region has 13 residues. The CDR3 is CASSYSSTDTQYF. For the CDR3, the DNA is TGTGCCAGCAGCTACAGTAGCACAGATACGCAGTATTTT.

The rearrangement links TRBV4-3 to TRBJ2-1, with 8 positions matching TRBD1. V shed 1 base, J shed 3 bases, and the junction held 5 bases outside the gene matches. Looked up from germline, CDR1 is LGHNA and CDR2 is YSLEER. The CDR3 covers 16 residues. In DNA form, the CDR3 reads TGCGCCAGCAGCCAAGGGGGGACAGGCCTCTACAATGAGCAGTTCTTC. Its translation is CASSQGGTGLYNEQFF.

The CDR3 region has the DNA TGTGCCAGCAGTTACGCCGGACAGTGGTACAATGAGCAGTTCTTC. It encodes CASSYAGQWYNEQFF. The genes are TRBV6-6 and TRBJ2-1; D is possibly TRBD1 (6 bases). The CDR3 is 15 amino acids. The V and J ends lost 2 bases and 4 bases respectively, with 12 bases between them. CDR1 is MNHNY and CDR2 is SVGAGI in the germline V gene (reference sequence).

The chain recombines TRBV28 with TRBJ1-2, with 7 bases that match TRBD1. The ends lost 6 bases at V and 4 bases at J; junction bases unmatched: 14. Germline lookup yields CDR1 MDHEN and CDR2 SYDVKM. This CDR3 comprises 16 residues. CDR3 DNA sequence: TGTGCCAGCAGGTTAGCAGCGGTTTCAGGGGGCTATGGCTACACCTTC. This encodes CASRLAAVSGGYGYTF.

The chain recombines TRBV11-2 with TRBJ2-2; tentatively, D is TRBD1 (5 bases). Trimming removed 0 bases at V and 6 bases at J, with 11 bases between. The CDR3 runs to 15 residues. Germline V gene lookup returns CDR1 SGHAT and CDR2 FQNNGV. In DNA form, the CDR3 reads TGTGCCAGCAGCTTAGAGGTGGGGCGGCCCGGGGAGCTGTTTTTT. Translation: CASSLEVGRPGELFF.

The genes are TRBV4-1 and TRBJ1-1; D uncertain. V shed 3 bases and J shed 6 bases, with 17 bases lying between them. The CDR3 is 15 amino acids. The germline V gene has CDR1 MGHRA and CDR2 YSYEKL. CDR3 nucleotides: TGCGCCAGCAGCCACCTCCTGACGGGTGGTGCTGAAGCTTTCTTT. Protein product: CASSHLLTGGAEAFF.

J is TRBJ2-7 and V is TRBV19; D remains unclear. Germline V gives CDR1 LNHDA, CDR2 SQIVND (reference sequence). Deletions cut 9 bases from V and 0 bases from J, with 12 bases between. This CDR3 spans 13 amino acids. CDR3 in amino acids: CASEGESSYEQYF. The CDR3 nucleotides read TGTGCCAGCGAAGGTGAGAGCTCCTACGAGCAGTACTTC.

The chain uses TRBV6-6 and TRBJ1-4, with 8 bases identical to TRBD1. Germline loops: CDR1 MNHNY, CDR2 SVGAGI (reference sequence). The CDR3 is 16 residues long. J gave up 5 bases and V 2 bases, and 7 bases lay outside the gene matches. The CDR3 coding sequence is TGTGCCAGCAGTTACGCGGACAGGGTAGGGAATGAAAAACTGTTTTTT. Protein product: CASSYADRVGNEKLFF.